Below are 18 T cell receptor beta chains sequenced from a single sample in a study of T-cell reconstitution after alpha-beta-depleted transplantation in children. The authors prepared the TCRbeta library with unique molecular identifiers. From the PCR reads, TCRdb called clonotypes with MiXCR, one entry per CDR3 protein. Among over 550,000 distinct CDR3 sequences listed, roughly 10% were seen once. This sample comprised PBMCs from the stem cell graft donor, obtained from the stem cell graft. The receptors come from a human donor who donated a stem cell graft to a child with acute myeloid leukemia.

This clonotype occurred many times. The chain joins TRBV20-1 to TRBJ1-1, with a weak D call TRBD1 (6 bases). Trimming removed 4 bases from V and 4 bases from J, with 13 bases in between. The CDR3 covers 13 residues. Germline V CDR1 and CDR2: DFQATT, SNEGSKA (reference sequence). The CDR3 nucleotides are TGCAGTGCTACTAGACAGGCCGGCACTGAAGCTTTCTTT. This translates into CSATRQAGTEAFF.

In this sample, this clonotype turned up a few times. This rearrangement joins TRBV20-1 to TRBJ1-2, with 8 bases fitting TRBD1. The CDR3 has 14 residues. With V trimmed by 0 bases and J by 7 bases, 7 bases remained unmatched. CDR1 is DFQATT, CDR2 SNEGSKA, per germline (reference sequence). This CDR3 reads CSARDPRGLSGYTF. The CDR3, as DNA: TGCAGTGCTAGAGATCCCAGGGGGCTTTCTGGCTACACCTTC.

In this sample, this clonotype turned up a few times. This chain connects TRBV20-1 to TRBJ1-5, with 7 bases fitting TRBD1. The CDR3 runs 13 residues. Germline CDR1 reads DFQATT; CDR2 reads SNEGSKA (reference sequence). V gave up 5 bases and J gave up 3 bases; unmatched junction bases: 4. The CDR3 is CSASRGNNQPQHF. The CDR3, as DNA: TGCAGTGCTTCCAGGGGGAACAATCAGCCCCAGCATTTT.

The chain uses TRBV29-1 and TRBJ2-7; TRBD2 aligns across 10 bases. The V gene end was trimmed by 5 bases and the J gene end by 2 bases; junction bases not matched to a gene: 3. CDR1 is SQVTM, CDR2 ANQGSEA, per germline. This CDR3 has 13 residues. CDR3 in amino acids: CSVKLAGTYEQYF. The CDR3 nucleotides are TGCAGCGTTAAACTAGCGGGAACCTACGAGCAGTACTTC.

The chain recombines TRBV5-1 with TRBJ1-1, with TRBD1 matching over 10 bases. Germline CDR1 is SGHRS and CDR2 is YFSETQ. The CDR3 contains 18 residues. Trimming cost V 0 bases and J 8 bases; bases outside gene matches: 16. This CDR3 reads CASSLGSGQGMNTLEAFF. CDR3 sequence (DNA): TGCGCCAGCAGCTTGGGTTCGGGACAGGGGATGAACACTTTAGAAGCTTTCTTT.

Many counts were recorded for this clonotype. V and J are TRBV6-5 and TRBJ2-7, with 8 bases aligning to TRBD2. The ends lost 8 bases at V and 3 bases at J; junction bases unmatched: 15. This CDR3 comprises 16 residues. Per germline, CDR1 MNHEY and CDR2 SVGAGI. The CDR3 loop reads CASRGLAGPAGYEQYF. As DNA, the CDR3 is TGTGCCAGCCGCGGGCTAGCGGGCCCGGCAGGCTACGAGCAGTACTTC.

Here the CDR3 DNA reads TGCAGTGCCGATATACAGGGAGGCTCTGGAAACACCATATATTTT. Protein product: CSADIQGGSGNTIYF. V is TRBV20-1 and J is TRBJ1-3; a possible D gene is TRBD1 (6 bases). The CDR3 contains 15 residues. Germline V gives CDR1 DFQATT, CDR2 SNEGSKA (reference sequence). Deletions cut 6 bases from V and 0 bases from J, with 15 bases between.

The chain carries TRBV6-1 and TRBJ1-2; D ambiguous. The CDR3 loop spans 12 amino acids. The V gene lost 7 bases and the J gene lost 4 bases, with 10 bases spanning the gap. CDR1 is MNHNS, CDR2 SASEGT, per germline. The CDR3 sequence: CASNRLTYGYTF. CDR3 DNA sequence: TGTGCCAGCAATCGACTGACCTATGGCTACACCTTC.

This clonotype has more than one count but fewer than ten. The rearrangement joins TRBV3-1 to TRBJ2-1; weak D call: TRBD2 (6 bases). Germline CDR1 is LGHDT and CDR2 is YNNKEL (reference sequence). Trimming removed 4 bases at V and 10 bases at J, with 17 bases between. This CDR3 has 14 amino acids. This CDR3 reads CASSLGLNGREQFF. In nucleotides, the CDR3 is TGTGCCAGCAGCCTCGGACTAAATGGGAGGGAGCAGTTCTTC.

The chain couples TRBV27 to TRBJ1-1; 12 positions match TRBD1. CDR1 is MNHEY and CDR2 is SMNVEV in the germline V gene (reference sequence). Germline trimming cut 6 bases from V and 5 bases from J; bases unmatched to any gene: 13. The CDR3 has 17 amino acids. CDR3 sequence: CASSQVPGQGARTEAFF. The CDR3 coding sequence is TGTGCCAGCAGCCAGGTCCCGGGACAGGGGGCAAGGACTGAAGCTTTCTTT.

The chain employs TRBV24-1 and TRBJ2-1, with a weak D call TRBD2 (7 bases). Germline-derived CDR1 and CDR2 are KGHDR and SFDVKD. V shed 2 bases and J shed 10 bases, with 17 bases lying between them. This CDR3 comprises 15 residues. The CDR3 loop reads CATSDSPGRGNEQFF. For the CDR3, the DNA is TGTGCCACCAGTGATTCCCCAGGGAGGGGGAACGAGCAGTTCTTC.

Many counts were recorded for this clonotype. The chain couples TRBV5-1 to TRBJ2-1, with D possibly matching TRBD1 (7 bases). Germline V CDR1 and CDR2: SGHRS, YFSETQ. Trimming took off 4 bases at V and 13 bases at J, with 24 bases between the two ends. The CDR3 spans 15 residues. Here the CDR3 reads CASSPRQGVTEGQFF. In DNA form, the CDR3 reads TGCGCCAGCAGCCCTAGACAGGGAGTGACGGAGGGTCAGTTCTTC.

This clonotype was seen a handful of times. One junction end disagrees with the germline gene, perhaps due to a read error. The J gene is TRBJ1-4, the V gene TRBV7-9, with a possible D match to TRBD1 (6 bases). CDR1 is SEHNR and CDR2 is FQNEAQ in the germline V gene (reference sequence). This CDR3 comprises 12 residues. The CDR3 spells CASRRVSGAGGF. CDR3 nucleotides: TGTGCCAGCAGGAGGGTATCAGGGGCCGGGGGTTTT.

This sequence joins TRBV3-1 and TRBJ2-1, with TRBD2 matching 7 bases. V was pared by 6 bases and J by 5 bases, with 13 bases of the junction left unmatched. Germline lookup yields CDR1 LGHDT and CDR2 YNNKEL (reference sequence). The CDR3 totals 16 residues. The CDR3 here is CASSSWAAGSDNEQFF. CDR3 DNA sequence: TGTGCCAGCAGTTCGTGGGCAGCGGGGTCAGACAATGAGCAGTTCTTC.

The sample holds a few counts of this clonotype. A much more abundant neighbour one base away suggests this may be a read error. V is TRBV20-1 and J is TRBJ2-1; D is uncertain. Trimming removed 0 bases at V and 7 bases at J, with 1 base between. From germline, CDR1 is DFQATT and CDR2 SNEGSKA (reference sequence). This CDR3 is 10 amino acids long. This CDR3 is CSARENEQFF. CDR3 DNA: TGCAGTGCTAGAGAGAATGAGCAGTTCTTC.

The V gene is TRBV5-4, the J gene TRBJ1-5; 7 positions agree with TRBD1. The V and J ends lost 3 bases and 4 bases, in that order; junction bases with no gene match: 22. Germline CDR1 SGHNT, CDR2 YYREEE (reference sequence). This CDR3 contains 20 residues. This chain's CDR3 is CASSSTLAQGRPSPNQPQHF. The CDR3 bases are TGTGCCAGCAGCTCGACCCTGGCACAGGGGAGGCCCTCCCCGAATCAGCCCCAGCATTTT.

The CDR3 DNA follows: TGTGCCAGCAGTTACGGAGGGCACTTTGGCTACACCTTC. Amino acid sequence: CASSYGGHFGYTF. The rearrangement links TRBV6-5 to TRBJ1-2; D is unclear. Trimming left V 2 bases short and J 7 bases short, with 11 bases between. The V gene's germline CDR1 is MNHEY and CDR2 SVGAGI. This CDR3 has 13 residues.

This chain joins TRBV15 and TRBJ2-2, with 15 bases lining up with TRBD2. Germline V gene data show CDR1 as LNHNV and CDR2 as YYDKDF (reference sequence). The CDR3 loop spans 19 amino acids. V lost 5 bases, J lost 9 bases, and 16 bases stayed unmatched. The CDR3 sequence: CATSPGLAGGPRMFRELFF. CDR3 nucleotide sequence: TGTGCCACCAGCCCAGGACTAGCGGGAGGGCCGAGGATGTTCCGGGAGCTGTTTTTT.